These 9 T cell receptor beta chains were all obtained from the same sample, sequenced in a study of cytomegalovirus exposure and HLA in healthy donors. PCR employed 60 Vbeta and 13 Jbeta primers. Some clones are missing from TCRdb's copy, which holds only in-frame ones; the method was immunoSEQ multiplex PCR. Here the sample spans some 150,000 clones, around 74% being singletons. Source material: PBMCs. The source is a man aged 18 to 35 in good health and CMV-seropositive.

This clone was observed a few times. The same CDR3 arises from other DNA sequences in this sample as well. V gene TRBV6-1 combines with J gene TRBJ1-1; possibly TRBD1 for D (6 bases). V dropped 6 bases and J dropped 11 bases, with 16 bases sitting between them. The CDR3 has 12 residues. Germline CDR1 MNHNS, CDR2 SASEGT. This chain's CDR3 is CASRRGMGEAFF. The CDR3 DNA sequence: TGTGCCAGCAGGAGGGGGATGGGTGAGGCTTTCTTT.

The genes are TRBV7-2 and TRBJ2-5, with 11 bases fitting TRBD2. The last part of the DNA fits TRBJ2-7 better; the J call may be wrong. CDR1 and CDR2 (germline): SGHTA, FQGNSA. The CDR3 consists of 16 residues. The CDR3 sequence: CASSLATTSGTYEQYF. In DNA form, the CDR3 reads TGTGCCAGCAGCTTAGCCACGACTAGCGGGACCTACGAGCAGTACTTC.

This clone has only a few counts. The CDR3 DNA is TGCAGCGCTACCCGGACTGCAACTAATGAAAAACTGTTTTTT. Its protein product is CSATRTATNEKLFF. The chain combines TRBV29-1 with TRBJ1-4, with D unresolved. CDR1 SQVTM and CDR2 ANQGSEA come from the germline V gene. The CDR3 consists of 14 residues. Trimming pared 7 bases from V and 0 bases from J, leaving 12 bases between.

Note on this clone: A far larger clone is only one base removed, so a read error is likely. This rearrangement joins TRBV15 to TRBJ2-7; D might be TRBD2 (5 bases). The CDR3 runs to 17 residues. CDR1 is LNHNV and CDR2 is YYDKDF in the germline V gene (reference sequence). Trimming cost V 0 bases and J 1 base, with 16 bases left between them. CDR3 residues: CATSRDLTRGLSYEQYF. In DNA form, the CDR3 reads TGTGCCACCAGCAGAGACCTGACTCGCGGGTTATCCTACGAGCAGTACTTC.

The chain is built from TRBV25-1 and TRBJ1-5, with TRBD1 identical over 8 bases. This CDR3 is 15 amino acids long. Trimming removed 6 bases from V and 3 bases from J; junction bases left unmatched: 7. Germline CDR1 reads MGHDK; CDR2 reads SYGVNS. The CDR3 protein is CASSPGQGLNQPQHF. As DNA, the CDR3 is TGTGCCAGCAGCCCCGGACAGGGACTCAATCAGCCCCAGCATTTT.

Only a few counts were recorded for this clone. V gene TRBV28 combines with J gene TRBJ2-1, with D uncertain. Trimming left V 8 bases short and J 0 bases short, with 5 bases between. The CDR3 length is 12 residues. Germline V gene sequence: CDR1 MDHEN, CDR2 SYDVKM. The CDR3 region is CASGGSYNEQFF. Here the CDR3 DNA reads TGTGCCAGCGGCGGCTCCTACAATGAGCAGTTCTTC.

In this sample, this clone turned up a few times. This chain links TRBV7-8 with TRBJ2-7; possibly TRBD1 for D (5 bases). The CDR3 contains 14 residues. Germline CDR1 SGHVS, CDR2 FQNEAQ. Trimming stripped 5 bases from V and 6 bases from J, with 17 bases between. The CDR3 region has the DNA TGTGCCAGCAGCCAGGGCAGGGTGGGGTTCGAGCAGTACTTC. Amino acid sequence: CASSQGRVGFEQYF.

In regard to this clone: The same CDR3 is also encoded by other DNA sequences in this sample. J is TRBJ1-6 and V is TRBV10-3; 7 bases match TRBD1. Germline V gene lookup returns CDR1 ENHRY and CDR2 SYGVKD. The CDR3 is made up of 13 amino acids. Trimming removed 4 bases from V and 6 bases from J; junction bases left unmatched: 0. The CDR3 DNA reads as TGTGCCATCAGTGGACAGGGTAATTCACCCCTCCACTTT. This codes for CAISGQGNSPLHF.

J is TRBJ1-6 and V is TRBV5-1; tentatively, D is TRBD1 (5 bases). Trimming removed 0 bases from V and 7 bases from J, with 11 bases in between. CDR1 and CDR2 (germline): SGHRS, YFSETQ. The CDR3 is 15 residues long. As DNA, the CDR3 is TGCGCCAGCAGCTTGGCACTGGACACGAATTCACCCCTCCACTTT. The encoded protein is CASSLALDTNSPLHF.